The 28 T cell receptor beta chains listed next were all sequenced from one sample in a study of CD8 T cells in ankylosing spondylitis. TCRdb reprocessed the 5' RACE reads via MiXCR and lists one record per CDR3 protein. The top ten hold 6% to 8% of the sample, which has some 140,000 distinct CDR3 sequences, 7.5% to 9.5% seen once. Sequences were obtained from synovial fluid, either unsorted or a sorted T cell fraction (not recorded which). Source of these receptors: a male donor with ankylosing spondylitis.

This clonotype was counted between two and nine times. The chain is built from TRBV2 and TRBJ2-5, with D possibly matching TRBD2 (6 bases). Trimming took 6 bases from V and 5 from J, leaving 13 bases between them. The CDR3 loop spans 13 amino acids. Germline V gives CDR1 SNHLY, CDR2 FYNNEI. The CDR3, as DNA: TGTGCCAGCAGAGCGACTAGATTGGAGACCCAGTACTTC. This codes for CASRATRLETQYF.

This clonotype is deemed medium-sized. The gene calls are TRBV12-3 or TRBV12-4 and TRBJ2-5, with no clear D. This CDR3 comprises 12 residues. V lost 7 bases to trimming and J lost 7 bases, with 13 bases between them. The DNA of the CDR3 is TGTGCCAGCACTAGGGAATCCGGGACCCAGTACTTC. As protein: CASTRESGTQYF.

At least ten counts were recorded for this clonotype. This chain links TRBV28 with TRBJ1-5, with D uncertain. Germline CDR1 MDHEN, CDR2 SYDVKM. V was shortened by 5 bases and J by 4 bases, with 12 bases between the two germline ends. The CDR3 is made up of 14 amino acids. CDR3: CASSPGKGNQPQHF. For the CDR3, the DNA is TGTGCCAGCAGTCCCGGGAAGGGAAATCAGCCCCAGCATTTT.

This clonotype was seen repeatedly, ten times or more. The gene calls are TRBV6-5 and TRBJ2-3; D call uncertain. CDR3 length equals 15 residues. The germline V gene encodes CDR1 MNHEY and CDR2 SVGAGI. With 5 bases removed from V and 1 base from J, the gap between germline ends came to 13 bases. The chain's CDR3 is CASSNPHLGTDTQYF. CDR3 nucleotides: TGTGCCAGCAGTAACCCTCATTTGGGCACAGATACGCAGTATTTT.

This sequence joins TRBV28 and TRBJ2-5, with D possibly matching TRBD2 (6 bases). The length of the CDR3 is 14 residues. Germline V lookup: CDR1 MDHEN, CDR2 SYDVKM. V shed 3 bases and J shed 3 bases, with 11 bases lying between them. The CDR3 nucleotides are TGTGCCAGCAGTTTGGCGGGGATTGAAGAGACCCAGTACTTC. This gives the protein CASSLAGIEETQYF.

This clonotype was seen more than once but under ten times. V and J are TRBV7-2 and TRBJ1-5; D gene unclear. The germline V and J ends were trimmed by 4 bases and 3 bases, with 4 bases remaining between them. Germline CDR1 SGHTA, CDR2 FQGNSA. CDR3 length: 12 residues. The chain's CDR3 is CASSSFNQPQHF. The CDR3 bases are TGTGCCAGCAGCTCGTTCAATCAGCCCCAGCATTTT.

The table lists this clonotype with a few counts. The chain is built from TRBV20-1 and TRBJ1-1, with a weak D call TRBD1 (5 bases). Germline CDR1 is DFQATT and CDR2 is SNEGSKA (reference sequence). The CDR3 sequence is 13 residues long. Trimming pared 7 bases from V and 10 bases from J, leaving 22 bases between. DNA of the CDR3: TGCAGTGGACTAGGGCAGTGGGGGAGCGGAGCTTTCTTT. As protein: CSGLGQWGSGAFF.

This clonotype was observed at least ten times. The chain has TRBV24-1 and TRBJ2-2, with D uncertain. V was clipped by 5 bases and J by 6 bases, with 24 bases between them. Germline V gene data show CDR1 as KGHDR and CDR2 as SFDVKD. This CDR3 comprises 18 residues. The CDR3, as DNA: TGTGCCACCAGTGGTAGTGCCAGTGGAGCAGGCCTGGCCGGGGAGCTGTTTTTT. Its protein is CATSGSASGAGLAGELFF.

This chain connects TRBV6-2 or TRBV6-3 to TRBJ2-7; tentatively, D is TRBD1 or TRBD2 (5 bases each). The ends were cut back, 5 bases at V and 0 bases at J, with 11 bases in the middle. In germline, CDR1 is MNHEY, CDR2 SVGEGT. The CDR3 consists of 14 residues. CDR3 region: CASSRPGSSYEQYF. Here the CDR3 DNA reads TGTGCCAGCAGTCGCCCAGGGAGCTCCTACGAGCAGTACTTC.

This clonotype occurred a few times. The chain couples TRBV15 to TRBJ2-6, with D unresolved. CDR1 LNHNV and CDR2 YYDKDF come from the germline V gene (reference sequence). The CDR3 loop spans 16 amino acids. The V end was cut by 3 bases, the J end by 0 bases, with 9 bases between. CDR3 sequence: CATSRPGRSGANVLTF. The CDR3 nucleotides read TGTGCCACCAGCAGGCCCGGTCGCTCTGGGGCCAACGTCCTGACTTTC.

This clonotype showed up just a few times. The genes are TRBV20-1 and TRBJ1-1; D is perhaps TRBD1 (6 bases). This CDR3 has 13 residues. Germline V gene sequence: CDR1 DFQATT, CDR2 SNEGSKA (reference sequence). The ends were cut back, 5 bases at V and 1 base at J, with 11 bases in the middle. The DNA of the CDR3 is TGCAGTGCTCTCACGGACAGGAACACTGAAGCTTTCTTT. Amino acids: CSALTDRNTEAFF.

This clonotype was seen only a few times. The V call is TRBV12-3 or TRBV12-4, the J call TRBJ1-1, with 7 bases identical to TRBD1. The trim removed 4 bases at V and 0 bases at J, leaving 2 bases unmatched. The CDR3 has 14 amino acids. The CDR3 protein is CASSSTGMNTEAFF. CDR3 bases: TGTGCCAGCAGTTCGACAGGGATGAACACTGAAGCTTTCTTT.

The table lists this clonotype with many counts. This chain uses TRBV20-1 with TRBJ1-2, with D unclear. The CDR3 contains 13 residues. V was shortened by 2 bases and J by 4 bases, with 11 bases between the two germline ends. Germline V CDR1 and CDR2: DFQATT, SNEGSKA (reference sequence). CDR3 loop: CSARKRSPYGYTF. The CDR3 bases are TGCAGTGCTAGAAAGCGCAGCCCCTATGGCTACACCTTC.

This clonotype showed up just a few times. This sequence joins TRBV10-3 and TRBJ2-3; no clear D gene. Germline lookup yields CDR1 ENHRY and CDR2 SYGVKD. The CDR3 sequence is 14 residues long. Trimming left V 0 bases short and J 4 bases short, with 8 bases between. The CDR3 reads CAISESGISDTQYF. The CDR3 DNA reads as TGTGCCATCAGTGAGTCAGGGATCTCAGATACGCAGTATTTT.

This chain joins TRBV5-1 and TRBJ1-1; 9 nucleotides align to TRBD1. V trimming: 4 bases; J trimming: 5 bases; junction bases outside the gene matches: 3. The CDR3 contains 13 residues. Germline CDR1 SGHRS, CDR2 YFSETQ. The CDR3 reads CASSRTGVTEAFF. For the CDR3, the DNA is TGCGCCAGCAGCAGGACAGGGGTTACTGAAGCTTTCTTT.

This clonotype was recorded at least ten times. This rearrangement joins TRBV29-1 to TRBJ2-5; D is undetermined. The germline V gene has CDR1 SQVTM and CDR2 ANQGSEA. The ends were cut back, 4 bases at V and 4 bases at J, with 7 bases in the middle. CDR3 length equals 11 residues. For the CDR3, the DNA is TGCAGCGTTGTCCGAGGAGAGACCCAGTACTTC. It codes for CSVVRGETQYF.

Many counts were recorded for this clonotype. V usage is TRBV3-1 and J usage is TRBJ2-2; 7 positions match TRBD1. Germline-derived CDR1 and CDR2 are LGHDT and YNNKEL (reference sequence). V was pared by 4 bases and J by 1 base, with 9 bases of the junction left unmatched. The CDR3 length is 17 residues. The CDR3 loop is CASSPGAYRGNTGELFF. CDR3 nucleotides: TGTGCCAGCAGCCCCGGGGCCTACAGGGGGAACACCGGGGAGCTGTTTTTT.

In this sample, this clonotype turned up many times. The chain employs TRBV7-2 and TRBJ2-7; 8 bases agree with TRBD2. The CDR3 covers 17 residues. V gave up 0 bases and J gave up 5 bases; unmatched junction bases: 12. The V gene's germline CDR1 is SGHTA and CDR2 FQGNSA. CDR3 protein: CASSLARSGGGSDEQYF. DNA for the CDR3: TGTGCCAGCAGCTTAGCGCGGTCGGGGGGGGGTAGCGACGAGCAGTACTTC.

This clonotype was observed at least ten times. This chain uses TRBV25-1 with TRBJ2-7; 10 bases line up with TRBD2. Germline CDR1 reads MGHDK; CDR2 reads SYGVNS. There are 14 residues in the CDR3. J lost 6 bases, V lost 5 bases, and 7 bases had no gene match. CDR3 region: CASSHLAGAGEQYF. The CDR3 region has the DNA TGTGCCAGCAGTCATCTAGCGGGAGCGGGCGAGCAGTACTTC.

This clonotype was counted at least ten times. This chain links TRBV5-6 with TRBJ2-4, with TRBD2 identical over 15 bases. J was trimmed by 8 bases and V by 2 bases; bases with no gene match: 5. The V gene's germline CDR1 is SGHDT and CDR2 YYEEEE. This CDR3 contains 16 residues. The CDR3 is CASSFGTSGRIHIQYF. The CDR3 bases are TGTGCCAGCAGCTTCGGGACTAGCGGGAGGATACACATTCAGTACTTC.

This clonotype has ten or more counts. The chain recombines TRBV25-1 with TRBJ2-5; no clear D gene. Germline CDR1 reads MGHDK; CDR2 reads SYGVNS. This CDR3 has 10 amino acids. V gave up 10 bases and J gave up 5 bases, with 8 bases separating them. CDR3 in amino acids: CATGRETQYF. The DNA of the CDR3 is TGTGCCACGGGTCGGGAGACCCAGTACTTC.

This chain uses TRBV20-1 with TRBJ2-5; D gene ambiguous. The CDR3 consists of 13 residues. Per germline, CDR1 DFQATT and CDR2 SNEGSKA (reference sequence). The ends were cut back, 1 base at V and 5 bases at J, with 11 bases in the middle. The DNA for the CDR3 is TGCAGTGCTAGAGTGTGGGATGGGGAGACCCAGTACTTC. Its protein product is CSARVWDGETQYF.

This clonotype was seen repeatedly, ten times or more. This CDR3 is CATGTGRGGEKLFF. In DNA form, the CDR3 reads TGTGCCACCGGCACAGGCAGGGGCGGTGAAAAACTGTTTTTT. The chain has TRBV15 and TRBJ1-4; maybe TRBD1 (6 bases). The ends were cut back, 8 bases at V and 7 bases at J, with 17 bases in the middle. The length of the CDR3 is 14 residues. Germline CDR1 reads LNHNV; CDR2 reads YYDKDF (reference sequence).

This clonotype has a count of ten or more. The rearrangement joins TRBV7-2 to TRBJ1-3, with a possible D match to TRBD1 (5 bases). Germline values: CDR1 SGHTA, CDR2 FQGNSA. The length of the CDR3 is 14 residues. V gave up 2 bases and J gave up 5 bases, with 10 bases separating them. The CDR3 protein is CASSLLTGRNTIYF. CDR3 DNA sequence: TGTGCCAGCAGCTTATTAACAGGCCGAAACACCATATATTTT.

This clonotype was found many times. V and J are TRBV2 and TRBJ1-1; D ambiguous. Trimming left V 5 bases short and J 4 bases short, with 14 bases between. The CDR3 runs to 14 residues. Per germline, CDR1 SNHLY and CDR2 FYNNEI. CDR3 sequence: CASSYEVVGTEAFF. The CDR3, as DNA: TGTGCCAGCAGTTACGAGGTTGTAGGCACTGAAGCTTTCTTT.

This clonotype was found many times. The CDR3 region is CASSYLLAGRSGANVLTF. CDR3 bases: TGTGCCAGCAGTTACTTACTAGCGGGCCGCTCTGGGGCCAACGTCCTGACTTTC. The chain is built from TRBV6-2 or TRBV6-3 and TRBJ2-6, with 9 bases aligning to TRBD2. The CDR3 totals 18 residues. V lost 1 base, J lost 0 bases, and 4 bases stayed unmatched. Germline CDR1 MNHEY, CDR2 SVGEGT.

Many counts were recorded for this clonotype. The rearrangement joins TRBV28 to TRBJ2-5; D possibly corresponds to TRBD1 (6 bases). V lost 5 bases and J 2 bases, leaving 12 bases between the germline ends. CDR1 and CDR2 from the germline V gene are MDHEN and SYDVKM. The CDR3 totals 14 residues. CDR3 region: CASSAGTYQETQYF. CDR3 DNA: TGTGCCAGCAGTGCCGGGACATATCAAGAGACCCAGTACTTC. Variable domain in full (rest from reference TRBV28 and TRBJ2-5): DVKVTQSSRYLVKRTGEKVFLECVQDMDHENMFWYRQDPGLGLRLIYFSYDVKMKEKGDIPEGYSVSREKKERFSLILESASTNQTSMYLCASSAGTYQETQYFGPGTRLLVL.

This clonotype was picked up many times. The chain uses TRBV15 and TRBJ1-1, with a tentative D call TRBD1 (5 bases). CDR3 length equals 14 residues. Germline values: CDR1 LNHNV, CDR2 YYDKDF (reference sequence). Trimming left V 0 bases short and J 6 bases short, with 11 bases between. The CDR3 sequence: CATSRDFRVAEAFF. The CDR3 coding sequence is TGTGCCACCAGCAGAGATTTCAGGGTGGCTGAAGCTTTCTTT.